This TCR beta chain is from a study of cytomegalovirus exposure and HLA in healthy donors. As to this clone: Its specificity is not known.

The PCR used 60 Vbeta and 13 Jbeta primers. The assay was immunoSEQ multiplex PCR, and TCRdb's table has in-frame clones only and misses some. The repertoire consists of about 84,000 clones, with 63% occurring once and the leading ten covering about 15%. The study's findings and limits: There were reportedly fewer N-insertions in an Asian-associated ancestry cluster than the approximately 630-donor mean, in a later analysis. Per a later analysis, HLA-associated TCR beta chains showed more clonal expansion than other, equally common TCR beta chains. Analyses of presence and absence presupposed an approximately uniform sequencing depth across donors. According to a later analysis, most TCR beta chains associated with CMV appeared HLA-restricted.

The sequenced sample consisted of PBMCs. This TCR came from a woman aged 40-49 years in good health and CMV-seropositive.

The DNA of the CDR3 is TGTGCCAGCAGCGTAGCGGGAGATCACTACAATGAGCAGTTCTTC. Its protein is CASSVAGDHYNEQFF. This chain links TRBV9 with TRBJ2-1, with a weak D call TRBD2 (6 bases). Germline CDR1 reads SGDLS; CDR2 reads YYNGEE. V was trimmed by 0 bases and J by 3 bases, leaving 10 bases between them. The CDR3 totals 15 residues.